The entry below describes one T cell receptor (beta chain). What it recognizes is unknown. A read error may account for a junction end that differs from germline. This entry comes from a study of cytomegalovirus exposure and HLA in healthy donors. Vbeta (60) and Jbeta (13) primers were used in the PCR. Repertoires were generated with immunoSEQ multiplex PCR, while TCRdb's copy carries only in-frame clones and drops some. The table has 160,000 or so clones, 84% seen once. Looked up from germline, CDR1 is LNHDA and CDR2 is SQIVND (reference sequence). The CDR3 contains 14 residues. Study-level results: Associated with cytomegalovirus, according to the listing, were some 180 TCR beta chains. A later analysis reported that several of the most significant clusters appeared to be linked to common viral pathogens, among them Epstein-Barr virus. In all likelihood, a cluster of highly shared sequence variants was a sequencing artifact.

The sequence derives from a man aged 18 to 30 in good health and CMV-seronegative. The rearrangement links TRBV19 to TRBJ1-2; 7 nucleotides align to TRBD1. The sample comprised PBMCs. The CDR3, as DNA: TGTGCCAGTAGCGCGAGGGACAGCGCTCTTAACAACGCCTTC. It specifies CASSARDSALNNAF.